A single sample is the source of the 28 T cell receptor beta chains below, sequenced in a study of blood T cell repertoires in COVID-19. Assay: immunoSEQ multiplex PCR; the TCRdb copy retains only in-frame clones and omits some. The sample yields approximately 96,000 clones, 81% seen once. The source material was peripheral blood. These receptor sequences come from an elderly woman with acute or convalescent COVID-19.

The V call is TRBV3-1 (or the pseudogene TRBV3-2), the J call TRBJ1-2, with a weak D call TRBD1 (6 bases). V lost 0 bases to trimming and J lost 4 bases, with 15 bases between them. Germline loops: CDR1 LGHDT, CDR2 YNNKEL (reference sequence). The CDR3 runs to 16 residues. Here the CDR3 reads CASSQETSGAGYGYTF. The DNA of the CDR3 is TGTGCCAGCAGCCAAGAGACCTCAGGGGCCGGCTATGGCTACACCTTC.

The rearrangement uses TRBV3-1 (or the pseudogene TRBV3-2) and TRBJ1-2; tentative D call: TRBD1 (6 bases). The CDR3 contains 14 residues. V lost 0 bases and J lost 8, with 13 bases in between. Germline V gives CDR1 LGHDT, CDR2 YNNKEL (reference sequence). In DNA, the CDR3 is TGTGCCAGCAGCCAAGATCCCCAGGGGAGCGGCTACACCTTC. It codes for CASSQDPQGSGYTF.

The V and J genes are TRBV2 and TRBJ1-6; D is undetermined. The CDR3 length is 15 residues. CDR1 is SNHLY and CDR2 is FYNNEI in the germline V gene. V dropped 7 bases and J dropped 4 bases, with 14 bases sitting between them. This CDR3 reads CASTGIRTYNSPLHF. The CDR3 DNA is TGTGCCAGCACGGGGATCCGGACTTATAATTCACCCCTCCACTTT.

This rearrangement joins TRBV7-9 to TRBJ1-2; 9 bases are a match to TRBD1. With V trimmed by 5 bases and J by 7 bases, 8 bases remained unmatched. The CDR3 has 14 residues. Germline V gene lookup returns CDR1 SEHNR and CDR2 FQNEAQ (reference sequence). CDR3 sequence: CASSLAGQGSGYTF. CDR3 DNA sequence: TGTGCCAGCAGCCTTGCGGGACAGGGCAGTGGCTACACCTTC.

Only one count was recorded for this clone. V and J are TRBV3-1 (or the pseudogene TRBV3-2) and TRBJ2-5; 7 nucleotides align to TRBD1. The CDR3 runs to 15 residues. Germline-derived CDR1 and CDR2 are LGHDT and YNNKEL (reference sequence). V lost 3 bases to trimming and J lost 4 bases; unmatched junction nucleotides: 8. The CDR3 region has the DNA TGTGCCAGCAGCCAGACGACAGGGCAGGGAGAGACCCAGTACTTC. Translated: CASSQTTGQGETQYF.

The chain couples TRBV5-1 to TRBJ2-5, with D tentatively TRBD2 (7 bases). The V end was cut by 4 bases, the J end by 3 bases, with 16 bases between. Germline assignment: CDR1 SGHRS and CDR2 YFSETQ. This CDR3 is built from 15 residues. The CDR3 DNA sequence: TGCGCCAGCAGCGGGAGGGGGGGGAGCAAAGAGACCCAGTACTTC. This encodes CASSGRGGSKETQYF.

The CDR3: CASSLPGSMNTEAFF. CDR3 nucleotides: TGTGCCAGCAGTCTCCCAGGCTCGATGAACACTGAAGCTTTCTTT. The rearrangement uses TRBV5-6 and TRBJ1-1; D is undetermined. The CDR3 is made up of 15 amino acids. CDR1 and CDR2 from the germline V gene are SGHDT and YYEEEE. The germline V and J ends were trimmed by 5 bases and 0 bases, with 14 bases remaining between them.

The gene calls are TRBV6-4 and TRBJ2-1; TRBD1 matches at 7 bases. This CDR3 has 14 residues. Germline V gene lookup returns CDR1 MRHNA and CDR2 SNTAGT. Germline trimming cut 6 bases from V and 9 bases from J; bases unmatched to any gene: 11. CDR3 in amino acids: CASRLQGDSSEQFF. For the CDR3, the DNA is TGTGCCAGCAGACTCCAGGGGGACAGTTCTGAGCAGTTCTTC.

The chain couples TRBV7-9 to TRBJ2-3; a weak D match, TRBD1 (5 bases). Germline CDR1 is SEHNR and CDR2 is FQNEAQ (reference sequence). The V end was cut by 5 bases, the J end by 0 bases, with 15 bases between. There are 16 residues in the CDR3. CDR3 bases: TGTGCCAGCAGCCGACAGAGGACAACTAGCACAGATACGCAGTATTTT. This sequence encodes CASSRQRTTSTDTQYF.

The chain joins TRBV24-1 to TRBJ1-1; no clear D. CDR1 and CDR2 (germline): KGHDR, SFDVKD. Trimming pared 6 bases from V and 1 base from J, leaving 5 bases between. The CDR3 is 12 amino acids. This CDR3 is CATSQQNTEAFF. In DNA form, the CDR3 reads TGTGCCACCAGTCAACAGAACACTGAAGCTTTCTTT.

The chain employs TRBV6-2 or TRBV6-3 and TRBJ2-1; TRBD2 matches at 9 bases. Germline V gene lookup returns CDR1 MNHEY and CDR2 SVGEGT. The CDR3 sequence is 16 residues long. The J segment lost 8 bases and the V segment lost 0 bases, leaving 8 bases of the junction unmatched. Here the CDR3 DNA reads TGTGCCAGCAGTTACTCGATGCGGGGGGGCCTTTATGAGCAGTTCTTC. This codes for CASSYSMRGGLYEQFF.

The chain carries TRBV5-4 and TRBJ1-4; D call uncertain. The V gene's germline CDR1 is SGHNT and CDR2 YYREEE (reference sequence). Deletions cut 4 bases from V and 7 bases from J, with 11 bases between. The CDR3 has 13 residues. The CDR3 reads CASSPSAGEKLFF. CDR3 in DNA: TGTGCCAGCAGCCCCTCCGCGGGTGAAAAACTGTTTTTT.

For the CDR3, the DNA is TGTGCCATCAGTTCGGGACGGGGACAGGGGACGGAGGGCTACACCTTC. Its translation is CAISSGRGQGTEGYTF. The J gene is TRBJ1-2, the V gene TRBV10-3, with 10 bases that match TRBD1. The germline V gene encodes CDR1 ENHRY and CDR2 SYGVKD. This CDR3 comprises 16 residues. The V segment lost 5 bases and the J segment 8 bases; nucleotides outside the gene matches: 14.

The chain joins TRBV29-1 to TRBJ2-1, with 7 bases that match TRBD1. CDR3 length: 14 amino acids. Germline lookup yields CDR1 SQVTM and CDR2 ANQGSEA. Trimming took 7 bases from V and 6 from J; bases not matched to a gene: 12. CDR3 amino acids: CSANGGSGGNEQFF. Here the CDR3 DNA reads TGCAGCGCCAACGGCGGGTCAGGGGGCAATGAGCAGTTCTTC.

The CDR3 reads CASSSGGAGPGETQYF. CDR3 sequence (DNA): TGTGCCAGCAGCTCGGGGGGGGCGGGACCCGGAGAGACCCAGTACTTC. J is TRBJ2-5 and V is TRBV5-4; TRBD2 agrees at 8 bases. The germline V gene encodes CDR1 SGHNT and CDR2 YYREEE (reference sequence). The CDR3 has 16 residues. J lost 4 bases, V lost 3 bases, and 11 bases had no gene match.

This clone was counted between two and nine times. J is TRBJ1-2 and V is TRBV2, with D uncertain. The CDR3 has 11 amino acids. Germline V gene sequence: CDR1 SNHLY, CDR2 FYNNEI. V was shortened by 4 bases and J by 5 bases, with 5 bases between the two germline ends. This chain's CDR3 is CASSAGYGYTF. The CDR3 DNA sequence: TGTGCCAGCAGTGCCGGGTATGGCTACACCTTC.

The CDR3 DNA follows: TGTGCCAGCAGTTTAGACACTCCTTTGATCACTGAAGCTTTCTTT. Protein: CASSLDTPLITEAFF. The V call is TRBV27, the J call TRBJ1-1; no clear D gene. The CDR3 is made up of 15 amino acids. V lost 2 bases and J 4 bases, leaving 14 bases between the germline ends. Germline CDR1 MNHEY, CDR2 SMNVEV (reference sequence).

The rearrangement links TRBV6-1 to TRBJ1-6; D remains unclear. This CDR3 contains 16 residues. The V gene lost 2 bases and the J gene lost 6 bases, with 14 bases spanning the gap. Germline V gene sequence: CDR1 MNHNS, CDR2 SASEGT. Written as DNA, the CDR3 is TGTGCCAGCAGTGAAATGGCGACGGGAATTAATTCACCCCTCCACTTT. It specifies CASSEMATGINSPLHF.

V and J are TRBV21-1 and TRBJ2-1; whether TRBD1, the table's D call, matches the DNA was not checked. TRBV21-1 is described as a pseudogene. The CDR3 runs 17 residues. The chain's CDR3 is CASSKRARGAAYNEQFF. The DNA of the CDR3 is TGTGCCAGCAGCAAAAGGGCCAGGGGGGCCGCCTACAATGAGCAGTTCTTC.

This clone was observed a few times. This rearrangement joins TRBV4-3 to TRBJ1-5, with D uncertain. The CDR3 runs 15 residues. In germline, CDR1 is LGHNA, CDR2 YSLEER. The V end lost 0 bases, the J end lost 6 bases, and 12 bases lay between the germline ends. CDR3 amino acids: CASSQDPGGIQPQHF. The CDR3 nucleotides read TGCGCCAGCAGCCAAGATCCAGGAGGGATTCAGCCCCAGCATTTT.

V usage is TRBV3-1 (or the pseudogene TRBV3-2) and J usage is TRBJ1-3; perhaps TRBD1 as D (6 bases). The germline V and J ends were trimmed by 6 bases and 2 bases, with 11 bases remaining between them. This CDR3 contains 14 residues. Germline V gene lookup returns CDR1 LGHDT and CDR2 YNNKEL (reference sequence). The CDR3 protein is CASSLTGTGNTIYF. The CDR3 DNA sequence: TGTGCCAGCAGTCTCACAGGGACTGGAAACACCATATATTTT.

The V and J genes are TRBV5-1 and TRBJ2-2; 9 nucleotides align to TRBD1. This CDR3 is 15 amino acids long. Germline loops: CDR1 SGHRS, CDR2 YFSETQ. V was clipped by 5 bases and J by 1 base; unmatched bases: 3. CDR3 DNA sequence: TGCGCCAGCAGAACAGGGGGCGAGAACACCGGGGAGCTGTTTTTT. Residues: CASRTGGENTGELFF. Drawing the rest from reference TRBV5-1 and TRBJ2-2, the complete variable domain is KAGVTQTPRYLIKTRGQQVTLSCSPISGHRSVSWYQQTPGQGLQFLFEYFSETQRNKGNFPGRFSGRQFSNSRSEMNVSTLELGDSALYLCASRTGGENTGELFFGEGSRLTVL.

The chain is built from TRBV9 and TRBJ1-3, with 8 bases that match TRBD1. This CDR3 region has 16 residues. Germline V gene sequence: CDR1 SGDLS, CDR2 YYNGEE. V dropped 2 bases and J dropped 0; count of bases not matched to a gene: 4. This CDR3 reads CASSVGQGYSGNTIYF. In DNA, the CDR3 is TGTGCCAGCAGCGTCGGACAGGGATACTCTGGAAACACCATATATTTT.

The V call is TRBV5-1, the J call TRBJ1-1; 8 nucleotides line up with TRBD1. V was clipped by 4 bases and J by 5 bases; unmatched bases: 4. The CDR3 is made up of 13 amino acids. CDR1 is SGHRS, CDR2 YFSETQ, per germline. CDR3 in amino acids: CASSKQGGTEAFF. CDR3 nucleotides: TGCGCCAGCAGCAAACAGGGGGGGACTGAAGCTTTCTTT.

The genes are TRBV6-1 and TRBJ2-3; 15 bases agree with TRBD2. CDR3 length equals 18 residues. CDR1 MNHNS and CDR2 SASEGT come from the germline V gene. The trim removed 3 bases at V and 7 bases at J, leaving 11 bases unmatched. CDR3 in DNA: TGTGCCAGCAGTGAGCGGACTAGCGGGGGGGAAGGGAGGAATACGCAGTATTTT. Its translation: CASSERTSGGEGRNTQYF.

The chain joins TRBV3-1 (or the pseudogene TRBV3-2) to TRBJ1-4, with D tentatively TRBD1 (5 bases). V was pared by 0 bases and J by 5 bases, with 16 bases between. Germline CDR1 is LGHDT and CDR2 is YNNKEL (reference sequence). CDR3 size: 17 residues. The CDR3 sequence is CASSQDRVLKGNEKLFF. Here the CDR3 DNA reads TGTGCCAGCAGCCAAGACAGGGTTTTAAAGGGGAATGAAAAACTGTTTTTT.

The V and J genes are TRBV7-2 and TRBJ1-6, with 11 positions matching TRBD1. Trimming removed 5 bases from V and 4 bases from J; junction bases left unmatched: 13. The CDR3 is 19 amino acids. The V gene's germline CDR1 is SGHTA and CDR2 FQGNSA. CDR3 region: CASSHPGQGADFYNSPLHF. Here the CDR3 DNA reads TGTGCCAGCAGCCACCCAGGACAGGGGGCCGACTTTTATAATTCACCCCTCCACTTT.

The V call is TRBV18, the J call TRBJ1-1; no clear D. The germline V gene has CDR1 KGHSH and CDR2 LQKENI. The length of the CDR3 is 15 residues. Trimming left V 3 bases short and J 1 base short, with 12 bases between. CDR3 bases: TGTGCCAGCTCACCCTTCGGGGTGACGAACACTGAAGCTTTCTTT. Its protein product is CASSPFGVTNTEAFF.